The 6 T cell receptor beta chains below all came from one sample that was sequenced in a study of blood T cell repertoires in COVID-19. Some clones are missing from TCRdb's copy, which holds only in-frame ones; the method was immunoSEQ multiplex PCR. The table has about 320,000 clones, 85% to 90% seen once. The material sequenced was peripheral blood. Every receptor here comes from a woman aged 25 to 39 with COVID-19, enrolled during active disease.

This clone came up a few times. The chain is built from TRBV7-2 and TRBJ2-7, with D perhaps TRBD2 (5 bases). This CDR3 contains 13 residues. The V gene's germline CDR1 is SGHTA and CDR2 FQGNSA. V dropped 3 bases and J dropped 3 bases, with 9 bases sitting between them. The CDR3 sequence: CASSFQRSYEQYF. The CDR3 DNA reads TGTGCCAGCAGCTTTCAGCGGAGCTACGAGCAGTACTTC.

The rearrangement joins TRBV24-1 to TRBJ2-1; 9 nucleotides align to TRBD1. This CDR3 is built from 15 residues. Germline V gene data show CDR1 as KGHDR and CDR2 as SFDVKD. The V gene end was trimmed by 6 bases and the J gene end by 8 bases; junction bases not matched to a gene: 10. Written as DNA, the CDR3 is TGTGCCACCAGTTCCCCCCGGGACAGGGAGGATGAGCAGTTCTTC. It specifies CATSSPRDREDEQFF.

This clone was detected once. CDR3 coding DNA: TGTGCCAGCAGCTTGGCCGCAGGATACAATGAGCAGTTCTTC. Its protein product is CASSLAAGYNEQFF. The chain is built from TRBV5-4 and TRBJ2-1, with D unclear. Germline V gene sequence: CDR1 SGHNT, CDR2 YYREEE (reference sequence). The germline V and J ends were trimmed by 0 bases and 4 bases, with 8 bases remaining between them. This CDR3 has 14 residues.

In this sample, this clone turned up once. The CDR3 coding sequence is TGTGCCAGCAGCTTAGGAACAGGGGTTAACTATGGCTACACCTTC. It encodes CASSLGTGVNYGYTF. V is TRBV7-9 and J is TRBJ1-2; 7 bases line up with TRBD1. Unmatched junction bases numbered 3, after V lost 1 base and J lost 1 base. The CDR3 loop spans 15 amino acids. The germline gives CDR1 SEHNR, CDR2 FQNEAQ (reference sequence).

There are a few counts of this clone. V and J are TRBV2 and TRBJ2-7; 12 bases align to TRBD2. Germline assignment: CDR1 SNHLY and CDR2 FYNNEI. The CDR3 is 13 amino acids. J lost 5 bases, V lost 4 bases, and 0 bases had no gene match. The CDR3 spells CASSGLAGDEQYF. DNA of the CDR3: TGTGCCAGCAGTGGACTAGCGGGGGACGAGCAGTACTTC.

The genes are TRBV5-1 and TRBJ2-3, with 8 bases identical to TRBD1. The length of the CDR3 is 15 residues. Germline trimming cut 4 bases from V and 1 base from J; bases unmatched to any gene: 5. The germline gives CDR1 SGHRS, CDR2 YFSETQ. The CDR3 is CASSGQGVGTDTQYF. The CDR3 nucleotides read TGCGCCAGCAGCGGACAGGGAGTCGGCACAGATACGCAGTATTTT.